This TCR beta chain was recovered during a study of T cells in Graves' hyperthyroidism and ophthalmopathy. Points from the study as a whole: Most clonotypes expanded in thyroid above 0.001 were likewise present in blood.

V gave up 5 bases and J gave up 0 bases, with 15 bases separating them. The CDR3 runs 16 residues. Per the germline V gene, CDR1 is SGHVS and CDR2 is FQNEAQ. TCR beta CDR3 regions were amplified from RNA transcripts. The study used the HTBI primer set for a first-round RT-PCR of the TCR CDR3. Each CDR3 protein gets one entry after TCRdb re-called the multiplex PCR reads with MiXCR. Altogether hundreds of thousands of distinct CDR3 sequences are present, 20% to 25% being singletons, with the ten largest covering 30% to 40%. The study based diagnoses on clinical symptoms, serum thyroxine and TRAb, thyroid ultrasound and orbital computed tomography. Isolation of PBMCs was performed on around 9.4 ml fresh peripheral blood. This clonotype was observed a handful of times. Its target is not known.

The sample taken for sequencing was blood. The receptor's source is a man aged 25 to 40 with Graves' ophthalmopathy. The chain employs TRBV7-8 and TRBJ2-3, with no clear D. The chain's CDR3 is CASSPLSGYSTDTQYF. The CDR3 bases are TGTGCCAGCAGCCCCCTGAGTGGTTATAGCACAGATACGCAGTATTTT. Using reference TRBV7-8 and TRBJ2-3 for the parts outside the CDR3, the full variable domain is GAGVSQSPRYKVAKRGQDVALRCDPISGHVSLFWYQQALGQGPEFLTYFQNEAQLDKSGLPSDRFFAERPEGSVSTLKIQRTQQEDSAVYLCASSPLSGYSTDTQYFGPGTRLTVL.